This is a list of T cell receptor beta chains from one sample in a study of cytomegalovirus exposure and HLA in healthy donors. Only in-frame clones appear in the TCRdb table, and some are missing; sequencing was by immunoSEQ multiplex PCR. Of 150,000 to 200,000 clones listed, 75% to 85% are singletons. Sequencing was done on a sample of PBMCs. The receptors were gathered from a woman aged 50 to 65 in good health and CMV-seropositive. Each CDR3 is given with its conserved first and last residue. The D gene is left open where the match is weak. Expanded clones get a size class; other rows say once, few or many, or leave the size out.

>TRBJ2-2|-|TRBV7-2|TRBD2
CASRYRGGRSGELFF
TGTGCCAGCAGATATCGGGGGGGCCGGTCCGGGGAGCTGTTTTTT
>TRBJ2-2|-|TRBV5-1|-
CASSFRRGTSTGELFF
TGCGCCAGCAGCTTCCGTCGGGGGACTTCAACCGGGGAGCTGTTTTTT
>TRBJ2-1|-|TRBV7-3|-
CASSLIGGADNEQFF
TGTGCCAGCAGCTTAATCGGGGGAGCGGATAATGAGCAGTTCTTC
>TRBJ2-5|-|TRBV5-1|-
CASSLEAVQETQYF
TGCGCCAGCAGCCTGGAAGCGGTCCAAGAGACCCAGTACTTC
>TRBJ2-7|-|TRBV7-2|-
CASSLVGGPGSISYEQYF
TGTGCCAGCAGCTTAGTCGGAGGCCCGGGATCTATCTCCTACGAGCAGTACTTC
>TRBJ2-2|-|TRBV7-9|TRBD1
CASTGGSGTGELFF
TGTGCCAGCACAGGGGGCTCCGGGACCGGGGAGCTGTTTTTT
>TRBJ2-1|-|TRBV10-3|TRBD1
CAISLRTGMNEQFF
TGTGCCATCAGTTTAAGGACAGGGATGAATGAGCAGTTCTTC
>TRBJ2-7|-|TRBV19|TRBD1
CASSPRQGFDEQYF
TGTGCCAGTAGTCCAAGACAGGGGTTCGACGAGCAGTACTTC
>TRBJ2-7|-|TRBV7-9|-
CASSSPDSSSYEQYF
TGTGCCAGCAGCTCGCCGGACAGTTCCTCCTACGAGCAGTACTTC
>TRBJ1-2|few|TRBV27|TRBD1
CASSPRQGASTSGYTF
TGTGCCAGCAGTCCGCGACAGGGGGCGTCAACTAGTGGCTACACCTTC
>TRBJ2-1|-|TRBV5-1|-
CASSLHPTASSSYNEQFF
TGCGCCAGCAGCTTGCATCCCACAGCCTCGAGCTCCTACAATGAGCAGTTCTTC
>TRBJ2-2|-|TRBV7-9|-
CASSLNTGELFF
TGTGCCAGCAGCCTAAACACCGGGGAGCTGTTTTTT
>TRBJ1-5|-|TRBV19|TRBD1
CASSIGQGNQPQHF
TGTGCCAGTAGCATAGGACAGGGGAACCAGCCCCAGCATTTT
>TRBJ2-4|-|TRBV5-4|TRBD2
CASSFLTSGVAKNIQYF
TGTGCCAGCAGCTTTTTGACTAGCGGGGTAGCCAAAAACATTCAGTACTTC
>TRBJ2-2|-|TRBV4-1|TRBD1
CASSQTGQGDTGELFF
TGCGCCAGCAGCCAGACAGGACAGGGGGACACCGGGGAGCTGTTTTTT
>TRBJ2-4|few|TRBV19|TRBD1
CASSMTGGGRDIQYF
TGTGCCAGTAGTATGACAGGGGGTGGAAGGGACATTCAGTACTTC
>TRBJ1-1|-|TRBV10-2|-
CASSETRFPNTEAFF
TGCGCCAGCAGTGAGACTCGGTTTCCGAACACTGAAGCTTTCTTT
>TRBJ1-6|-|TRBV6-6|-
CASSYSQGGGSPLHF
TGTGCCAGCAGTTACTCCCAGGGAGGTGGTTCACCCCTCCACTTT
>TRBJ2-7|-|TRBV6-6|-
CASTRQSSYEQYF
TGTGCCAGCACCAGACAGAGCTCCTACGAGCAGTACTTC
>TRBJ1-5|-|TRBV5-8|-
CASSLEHNQPQHF
TGTGCCAGCAGCTTGGAGCATAATCAGCCCCAGCATTTT
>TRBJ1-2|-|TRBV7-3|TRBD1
CASSLKGGWGYTF
TGTGCCAGCAGCTTAAAAGGGGGCTGGGGCTACACCTTC
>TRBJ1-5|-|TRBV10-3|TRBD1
CAISGQRDQPQHF
TGTGCCATCTCGGGACAGAGGGATCAGCCCCAGCATTTT
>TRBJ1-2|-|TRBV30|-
CAWNRGWEGGYTF
TGTGCCTGGAATAGAGGGTGGGAGGGTGGCTACACCTTC
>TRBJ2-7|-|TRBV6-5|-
CASSPTGGGSYEQYF
TGTGCCAGCAGCCCTACAGGGGGGGGATCCTACGAGCAGTACTTC
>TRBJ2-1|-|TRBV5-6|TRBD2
CASSLGRGYEQFF
TGTGCCAGCAGCTTGGGGCGGGGGTATGAGCAGTTCTTC
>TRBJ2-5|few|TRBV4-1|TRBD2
CASSQGRLGGIQETQYF
TGCGCCAGCAGCCAAGGTCGACTCGGGGGGATTCAAGAGACCCAGTACTTC
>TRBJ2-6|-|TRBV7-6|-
CASSLQGFGANVLTF
TGTGCCAGCAGCTTACAGGGCTTTGGGGCCAACGTCCTGACCTTC
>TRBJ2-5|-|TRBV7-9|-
CASSLGSAEGETQYF
TGTGCCAGCAGCCTCGGGTCCGCGGAGGGAGAGACCCAGTACTTC
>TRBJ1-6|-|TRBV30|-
CAEGGEVSPLHF
TGTGCCGAGGGCGGAGAAGTTTCACCCCTCCACTTT
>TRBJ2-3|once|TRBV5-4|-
CASNSGQTSTDTQYF
TGTGCCAGCAACTCCGGACAGACTAGCACAGATACGCAGTATTTT
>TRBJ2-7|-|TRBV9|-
CASSVGSWNQDEQYF
TGTGCCAGCAGCGTAGGGTCTTGGAATCAGGACGAGCAGTACTTC
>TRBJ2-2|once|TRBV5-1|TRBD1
CASSAVGQGASGELFF
TGCGCCAGCAGCGCGGTCGGACAGGGGGCTTCCGGGGAGCTGTTTTTT
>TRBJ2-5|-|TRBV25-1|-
CATVESPVETQYF
TGTGCCACCGTGGAGTCGCCGGTGGAGACCCAGTACTTC
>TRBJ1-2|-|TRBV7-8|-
CASSLVGGRILYGYTF
TGTGCCAGCAGCTTAGTCGGAGGACGGATTCTCTATGGCTACACCTTC
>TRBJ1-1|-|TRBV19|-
CASSIADHRGAFF
TGTGCCAGTAGTATAGCGGACCACCGAGGGGCTTTCTTT
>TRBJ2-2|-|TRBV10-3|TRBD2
CAISEPKGLAHTGELFF
TGTGCCATCAGTGAGCCCAAGGGACTAGCGCACACCGGGGAGCTGTTTTTT
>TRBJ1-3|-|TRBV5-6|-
CASSLGRGRNTIYF
TGTGCCAGCAGCTTGGGGCGCGGTCGAAACACCATATATTTT
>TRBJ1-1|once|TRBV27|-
CASSFLRTDLNTEAFF
TGTGCCAGCAGTTTCCTCCGGACAGATCTGAACACTGAAGCTTTCTTT
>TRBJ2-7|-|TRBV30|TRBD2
CAWSPTGGEQYF
TGTGCCTGGAGTCCTACGGGGGGGGAGCAGTACTTC
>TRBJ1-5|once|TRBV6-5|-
CASSYSAQTPEHF
TGTGCCAGCAGTTACTCTGCACAGACACCGGAGCATTTT
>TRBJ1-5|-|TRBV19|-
CASSAQGSYQPQHF
TGTGCCAGTAGTGCCCAGGGGAGCTATCAGCCCCAGCATTTT
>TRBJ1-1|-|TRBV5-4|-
CASTPWAGNTEAFF
TGTGCCAGCACCCCCTGGGCAGGGAACACTGAAGCTTTCTTT
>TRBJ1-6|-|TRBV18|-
CASSPAGGGISPLHF
TGTGCCAGCTCACCGGCCGGGGGAGGAATTTCACCCCTCCACTTT
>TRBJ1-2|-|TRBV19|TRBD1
CASSTGTVEYGYTF
TGTGCCAGTAGTACCGGGACAGTTGAATATGGCTACACCTTC
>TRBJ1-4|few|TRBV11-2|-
CASKGFEEKLFF
TGTGCCAGCAAGGGGTTCGAGGAAAAACTGTTTTTT
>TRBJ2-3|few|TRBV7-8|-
CASSRGISGNTDTQYF
TGTGCCAGCAGCCGCGGTATCTCGGGGAACACAGATACGCAGTATTTT
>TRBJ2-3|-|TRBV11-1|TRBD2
CASSPSGGMSTQYF
TGTGCCAGCAGCCCTAGCGGGGGCATGTCTACGCAGTATTTT
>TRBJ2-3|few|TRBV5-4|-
CASSLRSTDTQYF
TGTGCCAGCAGCTTGCGGAGCACAGATACGCAGTATTTT
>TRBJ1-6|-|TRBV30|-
CAWSVRGLRSYNSPLHF
TGTGCCTGGAGTGTAAGAGGCCTCCGGAGCTATAATTCACCCCTCCACTTT
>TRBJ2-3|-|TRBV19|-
CASSIGPSTDTQYF
TGTGCCAGTAGTATAGGGCCTAGCACAGATACGCAGTATTTT
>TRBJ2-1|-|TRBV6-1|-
CANSEFRTTHQFF
TGTGCCAACAGTGAATTTAGAACCACTCACCAGTTCTTC
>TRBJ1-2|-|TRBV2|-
CASSGGQGFTLYGYTF
TGTGCCAGCAGTGGGGGGCAGGGGTTCACCCTCTATGGCTACACCTTC